Listed below are T cell receptor beta chains from one sample, sequenced in a study of T cell repertoires in cytomegalovirus infection. Each CDR3 protein gets one entry after TCRdb re-called the reads with MiXCR. The data show around 320,000 distinct CDR3 sequences, 9.5% seen once. The material sequenced was PBMCs. Every receptor here comes from a human donor in good health (CMV status not recorded). Some clones in this sample may be carry-over from other donors' samples. The conserved cysteine and the conserved F or W are not part of the CDR3 here. Fields, in order: V gene, J gene, CDR3 protein.

>TRBV7-2|TRBJ2-3
ASSRTSGIDTQY
>TRBV7-2|TRBJ2-3
ASSSERGPQGDTQY
>TRBV28|TRBJ2-7
ASSRAVGARGYEQY
>TRBV6-6|TRBJ2-3
ASSYGGQGRTDTQY
>TRBV7-8|TRBJ1-1
ASSIRTGRISEAF
>TRBV7-2|TRBJ2-1
ASSPRLAGVGNEQF
>TRBV6-1|TRBJ1-4
ASSESDRVREKLF
>TRBV20-1|TRBJ2-3
SARLVGADTQY
>TRBV7-2|TRBJ1-5
ASSLARQNQPQH
>TRBV20-1|TRBJ2-3
SARTGQGAPDTQY
>TRBV7-2|TRBJ2-7
ASSSPTGKYYEQY
>TRBV7-2|TRBJ1-2
ASSFRGSGYT
>TRBV7-2|TRBJ2-5
ASSLGQMGETQY
>TRBV7-2|TRBJ2-7
ASSRQMTSVYEQY
>TRBV20-1|TRBJ1-1
SARDQLVHDNTEAF
>TRBV4-3|TRBJ1-6
ASSQGLGTHPNSPLH
>TRBV7-6|TRBJ2-2
ARYRPVGPVQDLF
>TRBV7-3|TRBJ2-1
ASSPTTSAGEQF
>TRBV5-1|TRBJ1-6
ASSPVSGSPSPLH
>TRBV6-1|TRBJ1-4
ASSTGREIKLF
>TRBV24-1|TRBJ2-1
ATSGAGSYNEQF
>TRBV20-1|TRBJ2-1
SAAGRGRSYNEQF
>TRBV6-5|TRBJ2-4
ATQRSWGGNIQY
>TRBV28|TRBJ2-5
ASRGTGETQY
>TRBV20-1|TRBJ1-5
SARSGQGNQPQH
>TRBV6-1|TRBJ1-2
ASSNTGTRRRYGYT
>TRBV29-1|TRBJ2-7
SVEGQGFYEQY
>TRBV7-2|TRBJ2-3
ASSPRIHLDTQY
>TRBV13|TRBJ2-5
ASSPLTGLQETQY
>TRBV28|TRBJ2-1
ASSFEWAIRDNEQF
>TRBV25-1|TRBJ2-3
ASSEQVAGGSTDTQY
>TRBV11-2|TRBJ2-2
ASSLRTSMDYGELF
>TRBV19|TRBJ1-2
ASSKGHLHGYT
>TRBV20-1|TRBJ1-6
SAYYPGISSPLH
>TRBV2|TRBJ2-3
ASVREITDTQY
>TRBV7-2|TRBJ2-5
ASSSTTGRGETQY
>TRBV5-3|TRBJ2-7
ASSFVLRYEQY
>TRBV25-1|TRBJ2-2
ASSFQHTGELF
>TRBV27|TRBJ2-1
ASSLLAGRNNEQF
>TRBV7-8|TRBJ1-1
ASSQTTGAEAF
>TRBV7-9|TRBJ1-2
ASSWRDQGLFNYGYT
>TRBV19|TRBJ2-5
ASSIPGGWQRETQY
>TRBV7-9|TRBJ1-2
ASSVGQGGSYGYT
>TRBV28|TRBJ2-1
ASSLGGFGEQF
>TRBV12-3/TRBV12-4|TRBJ1-4
ASSLRPGQQNEKLF
>TRBV19|TRBJ2-2
ASSRFQGAGELF